One and the same sample provided the 26 T cell receptor beta chains below, sequenced in a study of cytomegalovirus exposure and HLA in healthy donors. Use of 60 Vbeta and 13 Jbeta primers characterized the PCR. TCRdb's table, derived via immunoSEQ multiplex PCR, lists solely in-frame clones and lacks some. The profile shows roughly 180,000 clones, 76% of them singletons. The sample comprised PBMCs. The receptors derive from a woman aged 25 to 45 in good health and CMV-seropositive.

This clone was observed a handful of times. The genes are TRBV15 and TRBJ2-5, with a weak D call TRBD2 (5 bases). Germline assignment: CDR1 LNHNV and CDR2 YYDKDF (reference sequence). V lost 8 bases to trimming and J lost 4 bases, with 11 bases between them. The length of the CDR3 is 12 residues. The CDR3 region is CATEGGGETQYF. The DNA of the CDR3 is TGTGCCACCGAAGGAGGCGGAGAGACCCAGTACTTC.

This clone was counted between two and nine times. V gene TRBV4-3 combines with J gene TRBJ2-3; D is uncertain. CDR3 length: 16 amino acids. Germline loops: CDR1 LGHNA, CDR2 YSLEER. V was pared by 0 bases and J by 2 bases, with 12 bases between. The CDR3 region is CASSQEMGRYTDTQYF. CDR3 coding DNA: TGCGCCAGCAGCCAAGAAATGGGCCGCTACACAGATACGCAGTATTTT.

The rearrangement links TRBV11-3 to TRBJ2-3; D not certain. Trimming took off 0 bases at V and 7 bases at J, with 11 bases between the two ends. Germline CDR1 and CDR2: SGHNT and YENEEA. This CDR3 has 14 amino acids. CDR3 DNA sequence: TGTGCCAGCAGCTTAGACCCGGTTCTACATACGCAGTATTTT. It translates to CASSLDPVLHTQYF.

This clone was detected only a few times. The chain links TRBV5-1 to TRBJ2-7; perhaps TRBD1 as D (6 bases). From germline, CDR1 is SGHRS and CDR2 YFSETQ. V was cut by 0 bases and J by 2 bases, with 12 bases left in between. The CDR3 extends over 15 amino acids. The CDR3 sequence: CASSLEAGVTYEQYF. The CDR3 DNA sequence: TGCGCCAGCAGCTTGGAAGCAGGGGTCACCTACGAGCAGTACTTC.

V gene TRBV2 combines with J gene TRBJ2-2; 7 positions agree with TRBD1. The germline CDR1 and CDR2 sequences are SNHLY and FYNNEI. J lost 1 base, V lost 8 bases, and 4 bases had no gene match. The CDR3 runs 14 residues. The CDR3 region is CASHRDRNTGELFF. The CDR3 DNA follows: TGTGCCAGCCACCGGGACAGGAACACCGGGGAGCTGTTTTTT.

This chain links TRBV5-1 with TRBJ1-4; D unclear. V was clipped by 0 bases and J by 8 bases, with 8 bases between them. Germline lookup yields CDR1 SGHRS and CDR2 YFSETQ. The CDR3 is made up of 13 amino acids. The CDR3 loop reads CASSLGGYEKLFF. The CDR3 bases are TGCGCCAGCAGCTTGGGAGGGTACGAAAAACTGTTTTTT.

CDR3 residues: CASSIGGGNYYGYTF. The CDR3 nucleotides are TGTGCCAGTAGTATAGGAGGGGGAAATTACTATGGCTACACCTTC. The V call is TRBV19, the J call TRBJ1-2, with D maybe TRBD1 (6 bases). Germline V gene sequence: CDR1 LNHDA, CDR2 SQIVND (reference sequence). V was shortened by 1 base and J by 3 bases, with 12 bases between the two germline ends. This CDR3 spans 15 amino acids.

The chain links TRBV15 to TRBJ2-7; D is possibly TRBD2 (5 bases). CDR3 size: 13 residues. Germline values: CDR1 LNHNV, CDR2 YYDKDF (reference sequence). V was cut by 3 bases and J by 2 bases, with 8 bases left in between. The CDR3 nucleotides read TGTGCCACCAGCAGGGACTTAGCCTACGAGCAGTACTTC. Translating gives CATSRDLAYEQYF.

CDR3 amino acids: CASSPPGGSYEQYF. In nucleotides, the CDR3 is TGTGCCAGCAGCCCACCCGGGGGGTCCTACGAGCAGTACTTC. V is TRBV11-2 and J is TRBJ2-7, with 7 positions matching TRBD2. The V gene end was trimmed by 5 bases and the J gene end by 1 base; junction bases not matched to a gene: 5. This CDR3 comprises 14 residues. Germline loops: CDR1 SGHAT, CDR2 FQNNGV.

The chain is built from TRBV28 and TRBJ1-5, with a tentative D call TRBD1 (5 bases). The CDR3 is 18 residues long. CDR1 and CDR2 from the germline V gene are MDHEN and SYDVKM. Trimming cost V 2 bases and J 0 bases, with 17 bases left between them. The CDR3 sequence is CASSLRGRRTYSNQPQHF. The CDR3 bases are TGTGCCAGCAGTTTAAGGGGCCGCAGAACTTATAGCAATCAGCCCCAGCATTTT.

The chain carries TRBV5-4 and TRBJ2-7; TRBD2 aligns across 7 bases. The junction had 9 bases not matched to a gene; V was cut back by 4 bases and J by 2 bases. The CDR3 extends over 15 amino acids. Germline CDR1 reads SGHNT; CDR2 reads YYREEE (reference sequence). CDR3 residues: CASSPGGNVAYEQYF. The CDR3 coding sequence is TGTGCCAGCAGCCCGGGAGGTAATGTTGCCTACGAGCAGTACTTC.

This clone occurred a few times. The CDR3 here is CSVRDRTNTGELFF. In DNA form, the CDR3 reads TGCAGCGTTCGGGACAGGACGAACACCGGGGAGCTGTTTTTT. The rearrangement uses TRBV29-1 and TRBJ2-2, with 8 bases identical to TRBD1. In germline, CDR1 is SQVTM, CDR2 ANQGSEA. CDR3 length: 14 residues. J lost 0 bases, V lost 5 bases, and 2 bases had no gene match.

The chain joins TRBV7-8 to TRBJ2-7, with D perhaps TRBD1 (5 bases). Germline-derived CDR1 and CDR2 are SGHVS and FQNEAQ. V lost 5 bases, J lost 3 bases, and 17 bases lay in between. This CDR3 is 15 amino acids long. CDR3 nucleotides: TGTGCCAGCAGCCCTTCCAGGACACAGTTCTACGAGCAGTACTTC. This translates into CASSPSRTQFYEQYF.

This clone appeared once. This rearrangement joins TRBV4-3 to TRBJ1-4; D possibly corresponds to TRBD1 (5 bases). The germline V gene encodes CDR1 LGHNA and CDR2 YSLEER. With 2 bases removed from V and 6 bases from J, the gap between germline ends came to 10 bases. The CDR3 sequence is 14 residues long. This CDR3 reads CASSQTVGDEKLFF. The CDR3 DNA reads TGCGCCAGCAGCCAAACAGTAGGGGATGAAAAACTGTTTTTT.

This clone came up once. This chain joins TRBV13 and TRBJ2-7; 13 nucleotides agree with TRBD2. CDR1 and CDR2 (germline): PRHDT, FYEKMQ (reference sequence). The CDR3 spans 15 residues. J gave up 5 bases and V 1 base, and 2 bases lay outside the gene matches. The CDR3 sequence: CASSLVLAGGDEQYF. The CDR3 DNA reads as TGTGCCAGCAGCTTAGTACTAGCGGGGGGGGACGAGCAGTACTTC.

This clone was seen more than once but under ten times. V usage is TRBV6-1 and J usage is TRBJ2-2, with D possibly TRBD1 on 5 matching bases. Between the trimmed V and J ends, which lost 3 bases and 5 bases, there was a span of 10 bases. Germline V gene data show CDR1 as MNHNS and CDR2 as SASEGT. The CDR3 runs 14 residues. The CDR3 spells CASSDAGMTGELFF. The CDR3 DNA reads as TGTGCCAGCAGTGATGCAGGGATGACCGGGGAGCTGTTTTTT.

The chain links TRBV7-2 to TRBJ1-5, with 9 bases fitting TRBD1. From germline, CDR1 is SGHTA and CDR2 FQGNSA. V was pared by 5 bases and J by 2 bases, with 4 bases of the junction left unmatched. The CDR3 is 15 amino acids. The CDR3 spells CASSLTGGGNQPQHF. Written as DNA, the CDR3 is TGTGCCAGCAGCCTGACAGGGGGTGGCAATCAGCCCCAGCATTTT.

The chain uses TRBV21-1 and TRBJ2-3; no DNA check was done on the table's D call, TRBD2. TRBV21-1 is listed as a pseudogene. The CDR3 runs 16 residues. The CDR3 region has the DNA TGTGCCAGCAGCAAACGGGCGGGGGGCCCCACAGATACGCAGTATTTT. Its protein is CASSKRAGGPTDTQYF.

This clone showed up just once. The chain combines TRBV7-2 with TRBJ2-1; perhaps TRBD2 as D (7 bases). CDR1 and CDR2 (germline): SGHTA, FQGNSA. The CDR3 sequence is 15 residues long. V was shortened by 8 bases and J by 5 bases, with 19 bases between the two germline ends. CDR3 in DNA: TGTGCCAGCTCCCAACCCGGGGGGCTCGACAATGAGCAGTTCTTC. Translated, it gives CASSQPGGLDNEQFF.

This clone has a handful of counts. This chain joins TRBV6-1 and TRBJ2-7; 7 bases match TRBD1. CDR3 length: 14 residues. V shed 7 bases, J shed 1 base, and the junction held 7 bases outside the gene matches. Per the germline V gene, CDR1 is MNHNS and CDR2 is SASEGT. CDR3 sequence: CASTSLDRSYEQYF. The CDR3 nucleotides are TGTGCCAGCACCTCCCTGGACAGGTCCTACGAGCAGTACTTC.

The chain has TRBV7-9 and TRBJ2-7, with 8 bases that match TRBD2. Per germline, CDR1 SEHNR and CDR2 FQNEAQ (reference sequence). The CDR3 length is 15 residues. Unmatched junction bases numbered 7, after V lost 5 bases and J lost 1 base. Here the CDR3 reads CASSPPGLASYEQYF. The CDR3 DNA reads TGTGCCAGCAGCCCGCCTGGACTAGCATCCTACGAGCAGTACTTC.

This chain uses TRBV11-3 with TRBJ2-3, with D possibly matching TRBD1 (5 bases). Trimming cost V 2 bases and J 2 bases, with 11 bases left between them. This CDR3 has 15 residues. Per germline, CDR1 SGHNT and CDR2 YENEEA. CDR3 amino acids: CASSLPQENTDTQYF. As DNA, the CDR3 is TGTGCCAGCAGCTTACCACAGGAAAACACAGATACGCAGTATTTT.

The rearrangement links TRBV27 to TRBJ2-7; TRBD2 might be the D (6 bases). Trimming removed 2 bases from V and 0 bases from J, with 14 bases in between. CDR3 size: 16 residues. The germline V gene has CDR1 MNHEY and CDR2 SMNVEV (reference sequence). CDR3 coding DNA: TGTGCCAGCAGTTTAGGAGCCCACGGGAGCTCCTACGAGCAGTACTTC. It translates to CASSLGAHGSSYEQYF.

This sequence joins TRBV6-6 and TRBJ2-5, with 11 bases matching TRBD2. V was clipped by 8 bases and J by 7 bases; unmatched bases: 12. CDR3 length: 15 amino acids. Per the germline V gene, CDR1 is MNHNY and CDR2 is SVGAGI (reference sequence). CDR3: CASEPLAGAGGTQYF. CDR3 in DNA: TGTGCCAGCGAACCACTAGCGGGGGCGGGAGGGACCCAGTACTTC.

This clone was picked up a small number of times. The rearrangement links TRBV10-3 to TRBJ1-2, with 8 bases that match TRBD1. The CDR3 is made up of 15 amino acids. V dropped 7 bases and J dropped 7; count of bases not matched to a gene: 14. The germline CDR1 and CDR2 sequences are ENHRY and SYGVKD. CDR3 residues: CAIKLDRGPNGGYTF. CDR3 sequence (DNA): TGTGCCATCAAACTCGACAGGGGCCCGAATGGTGGCTACACCTTC.

The chain couples TRBV9 to TRBJ1-3, with 10 bases lining up with TRBD1. The V segment lost 0 bases and the J segment 4 bases; nucleotides outside the gene matches: 1. The CDR3 consists of 15 residues. CDR1 is SGDLS and CDR2 is YYNGEE in the germline V gene. CDR3 DNA: TGTGCCAGCAGCGTAGGGGACAGGGGAGGAAACACCATATATTTT. Amino acids: CASSVGDRGGNTIYF.